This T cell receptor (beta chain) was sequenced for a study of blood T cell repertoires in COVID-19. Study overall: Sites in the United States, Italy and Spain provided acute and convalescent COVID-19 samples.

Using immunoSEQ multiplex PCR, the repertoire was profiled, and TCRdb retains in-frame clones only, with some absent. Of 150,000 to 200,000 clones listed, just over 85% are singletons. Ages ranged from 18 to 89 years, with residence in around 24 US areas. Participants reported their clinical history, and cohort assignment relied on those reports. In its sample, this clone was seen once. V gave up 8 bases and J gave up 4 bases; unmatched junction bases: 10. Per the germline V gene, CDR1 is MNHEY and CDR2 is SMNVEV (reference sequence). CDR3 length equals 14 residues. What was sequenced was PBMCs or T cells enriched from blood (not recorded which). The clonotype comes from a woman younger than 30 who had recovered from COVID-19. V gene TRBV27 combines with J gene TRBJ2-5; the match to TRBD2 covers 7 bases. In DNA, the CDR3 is TGTGCCAGCGCCCGTAGACTAGCCCCAGAGACCCAGTACTTC. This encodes CASARRLAPETQYF.